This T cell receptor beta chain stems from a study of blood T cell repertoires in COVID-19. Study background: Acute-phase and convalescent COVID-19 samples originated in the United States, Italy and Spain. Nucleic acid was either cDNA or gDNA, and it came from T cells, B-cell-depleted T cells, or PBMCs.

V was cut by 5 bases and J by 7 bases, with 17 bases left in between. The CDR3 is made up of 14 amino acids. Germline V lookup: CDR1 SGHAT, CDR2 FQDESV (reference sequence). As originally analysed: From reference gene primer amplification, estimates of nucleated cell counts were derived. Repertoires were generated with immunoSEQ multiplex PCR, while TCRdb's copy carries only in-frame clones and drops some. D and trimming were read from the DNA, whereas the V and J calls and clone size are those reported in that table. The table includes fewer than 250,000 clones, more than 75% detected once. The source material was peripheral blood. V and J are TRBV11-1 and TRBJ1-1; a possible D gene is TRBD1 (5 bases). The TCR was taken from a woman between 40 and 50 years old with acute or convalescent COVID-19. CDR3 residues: CASSGGMPGGEAFF. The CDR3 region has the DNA TGTGCCAGCAGCGGGGGGATGCCAGGCGGTGAAGCTTTCTTT.